This TCR beta chain is from a study of a mutant IDH1 vaccine in newly diagnosed glioma. The wider study: Patients received eight vaccinations in weeks 1, 3, 5, 7, 11, 15, 19, 23.

Study-wide results and limits: Pseudoprogression looked unconnected to shifts in top peripheral T cell clonotypes.

CDR1 and CDR2 from the germline V gene are SNHLY and FYNNEI. The length of the CDR3 is 14 residues. V gave up 6 bases and J gave up 4 bases; unmatched junction bases: 2. Stated time point: week 11, during vaccination. In the vaccine, a single dose held 300 ug of the mutant IDH1 20-mer peptide, along with topical imiquimod. The assay was immunoSEQ multiplex PCR, and TCRdb's table has in-frame clones only and misses some. The sample includes more than 30,000 clones, 90% of them seen just once. Regarding this clone: What it binds is not known.

The sequencing here drew on PBMCs, taken from a glioma patient whose treatment included an IDH1 peptide vaccine. This TCR was recovered from a man aged 18 to 30 with glioma. The chain carries TRBV2 and TRBJ1-5; 11 bases are a match to TRBD1. Here the CDR3 reads CASSGQGANQPQHF. The DNA for the CDR3 is TGTGCCAGCAGCGGACAGGGGGCTAATCAGCCCCAGCATTTT.